What follows describes a single T cell receptor beta chain. The antigen remains undetermined. The data originate from a study of cytomegalovirus exposure and HLA in healthy donors. The V end lost 4 bases, the J end lost 2 bases, and 15 bases lay between the germline ends. Germline CDR1 ENHRY, CDR2 SYGVKD. The CDR3 covers 17 residues. Use of 60 Vbeta and 13 Jbeta primers characterized the PCR. TCRdb's table, derived via immunoSEQ multiplex PCR, lists solely in-frame clones and lacks some. The sample holds 150,000 or so clones, 65% to 85% seen once. Study findings and constraints: Most TCR beta V segments were productive about 90% or about 30% of the time in an earlier analysis.

The specimen was PBMCs. The V gene is TRBV10-3, the J gene TRBJ2-6; perhaps TRBD2 as D (7 bases). The TCR comes from a woman aged 40 to 50 in good health and CMV-seropositive. This CDR3 reads CAISGGGGLAGANVLTF. The DNA for the CDR3 is TGTGCCATCAGTGGAGGGGGGGGCCTGGCTGGGGCCAACGTCCTGACTTTC.